This passage covers 8 T cell receptor beta chains from one sample sequenced in a study of shared clonotypes between healthy human individuals (dated by TCRdb to the early 2020s). Receptor amplification or capture employed the immunoSEQ multiplex PCR assay. TCRdb limited this immuneACCESS table to in-frame rearrangements with V and J called. A share of clones is missing; checked studies link under half to unresolved V genes, and the rest is unexplained. The sample data list hundreds of thousands of clones, and roughly three quarters of these were observed just once. Together, the top ten hold 13% of the sample. Sequencing input: PBMCs. These TCRs come from a middle-aged woman in good health. Some clones in this sample may be carry-over from other donors' samples.

V is TRBV6-5 and J is TRBJ2-6, with D possibly being TRBD1 (5 bases). This CDR3 has 14 residues. CDR1 MNHEY and CDR2 SVGAGI come from the germline V gene. V was cut by 5 bases and J by 0 bases, with 5 bases left in between. In DNA form, the CDR3 reads TGTGCCAGCAGTAGGGGCTCTGGGGCCAACGTCCTGACTTTC. This encodes CASSRGSGANVLTF.

This clone was seen a handful of times. The V call is TRBV5-6, the J call TRBJ1-1, with D maybe TRBD1 (5 bases). V gave up 6 bases and J gave up 6 bases, with 18 bases separating them. The CDR3 has 14 residues. Germline V gives CDR1 SGHDT, CDR2 YYEEEE. The CDR3 DNA reads as TGTGCCAGCACCCGGACTCTTCGGGGGGCTGAAGCTTTCTTT. Protein: CASTRTLRGAEAFF.

The rearrangement joins TRBV19 to TRBJ1-1; a weak D match, TRBD1 (5 bases). This CDR3 contains 13 residues. Germline lookup yields CDR1 LNHDA and CDR2 SQIVND (reference sequence). Trimming left V 11 bases short and J 5 bases short, with 18 bases between. The CDR3 bases are TGTGCCGCATCAGAGGGGCGGGGGACTGAAGCTTTCTTT. Amino acid sequence: CAASEGRGTEAFF.

V is TRBV5-1 and J is TRBJ2-2, with 9 bases matching TRBD2. The CDR3 runs 16 residues. Germline CDR1 reads SGHRS; CDR2 reads YFSETQ. The V gene end was trimmed by 1 base and the J gene end by 5 bases; junction bases not matched to a gene: 6. In DNA form, the CDR3 reads TGCGCCAGCAGCTTGAACCTAGCGGGACAAACCGGGGAGCTGTTTTTT. Its protein is CASSLNLAGQTGELFF.

This clone occurred a few times. This chain uses TRBV9 with TRBJ1-4, with 12 bases that match TRBD1. This CDR3 has 17 residues. Per the germline V gene, CDR1 is SGDLS and CDR2 is YYNGEE. Trimming at V came to 4 bases and at J to 8 bases, leaving 12 bases not matched to a gene. CDR3 in amino acids: CASSPGTGGLRGEKLFF. The CDR3 coding sequence is TGTGCCAGCAGCCCAGGGACAGGGGGCCTGCGGGGAGAAAAACTGTTTTTT. The full variable domain, its missing parts supplied by reference TRBV9 and TRBJ1-4, is DSGVTQTPKHLITATGQRVTLRCSPRSGDLSVYWYQQSLDQGLQFLIQYYNGEERAKGNILERFSAQQFPDLHSELNLSSLELGDSALYFCASSPGTGGLRGEKLFFGSGTQLSVL.

This rearrangement joins TRBV28 to TRBJ2-5, with 10 bases fitting TRBD1. Germline V gene data show CDR1 as MDHEN and CDR2 as SYDVKM. The V segment lost 4 bases and the J segment 11 bases; nucleotides outside the gene matches: 10. This CDR3 is built from 14 residues. This CDR3 reads CASSSGQGPTEQYF. The CDR3, as DNA: TGTGCCAGCAGTTCGGGACAGGGGCCTACGGAGCAGTACTTC. Complete variable domain (other parts from reference TRBV28 and TRBJ2-5): DVKVTQSSRYLVKRTGEKVFLECVQDMDHENMFWYRQDPGLGLRLIYFSYDVKMKEKGDIPEGYSVSREKKERFSLILESASTNQTSMYLCASSSGQGPTEQYFGPGTRLLVL.

The chain joins TRBV7-2 to TRBJ2-2; D unresolved. This CDR3 is 14 amino acids long. V was shortened by 4 bases and J by 6 bases, with 12 bases between the two germline ends. Germline V gene data show CDR1 as SGHTA and CDR2 as FQGNSA. CDR3: CASSYFPMAGELFF. DNA of the CDR3: TGTGCCAGCAGCTACTTCCCCATGGCCGGGGAGCTGTTTTTT.

The chain has TRBV7-9 and TRBJ2-2, with a tentative D call TRBD2 (6 bases). CDR3 length equals 19 residues. Between the trimmed V and J ends, which lost 1 base and 0 bases, there was a span of 18 bases. Germline V gene data show CDR1 as SEHNR and CDR2 as FQNEAQ (reference sequence). The CDR3 sequence: CASSLGAGGDLPNTGELFF. In DNA, the CDR3 is TGTGCCAGCAGCTTAGGGGCTGGAGGGGACCTACCGAACACCGGGGAGCTGTTTTTT.